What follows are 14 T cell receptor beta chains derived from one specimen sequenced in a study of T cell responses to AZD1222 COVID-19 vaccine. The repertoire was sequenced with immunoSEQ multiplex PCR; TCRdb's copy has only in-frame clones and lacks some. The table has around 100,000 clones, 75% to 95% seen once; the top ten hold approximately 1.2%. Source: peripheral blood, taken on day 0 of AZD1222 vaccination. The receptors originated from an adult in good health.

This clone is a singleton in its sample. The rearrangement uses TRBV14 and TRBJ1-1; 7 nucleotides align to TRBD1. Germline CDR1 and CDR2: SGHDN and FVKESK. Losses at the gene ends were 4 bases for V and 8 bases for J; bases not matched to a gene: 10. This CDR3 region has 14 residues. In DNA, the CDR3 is TGTGCCAGCAGCCTCCGGACAGGCGCTCGGGAAGCTTTCTTT. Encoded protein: CASSLRTGAREAFF.

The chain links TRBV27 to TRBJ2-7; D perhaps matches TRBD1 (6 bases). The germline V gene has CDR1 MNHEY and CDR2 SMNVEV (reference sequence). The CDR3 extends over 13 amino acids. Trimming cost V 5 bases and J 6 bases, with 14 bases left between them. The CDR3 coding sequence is TGTGCCAGCAGTCTACTACTAGGGGGCGAGCAGTACTTC. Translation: CASSLLLGGEQYF.

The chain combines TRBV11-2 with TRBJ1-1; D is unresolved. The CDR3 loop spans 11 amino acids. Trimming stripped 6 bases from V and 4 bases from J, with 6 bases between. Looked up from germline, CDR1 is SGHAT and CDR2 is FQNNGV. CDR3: CASRVPTEAFF. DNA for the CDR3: TGTGCCAGCAGGGTACCCACTGAAGCTTTCTTT.

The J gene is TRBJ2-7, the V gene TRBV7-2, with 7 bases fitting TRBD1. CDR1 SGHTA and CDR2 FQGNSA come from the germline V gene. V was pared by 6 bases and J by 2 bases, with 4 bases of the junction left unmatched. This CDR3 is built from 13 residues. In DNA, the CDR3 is TGTGCCAGCAGTATAGGGACAGCCTACGAGCAGTACTTC. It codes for CASSIGTAYEQYF.

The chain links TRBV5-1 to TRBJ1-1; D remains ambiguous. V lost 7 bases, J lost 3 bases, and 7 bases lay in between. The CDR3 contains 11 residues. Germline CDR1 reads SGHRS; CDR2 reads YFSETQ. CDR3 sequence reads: CASGRDTEAFF. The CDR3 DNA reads TGCGCCAGCGGTAGGGACACTGAAGCTTTCTTT.

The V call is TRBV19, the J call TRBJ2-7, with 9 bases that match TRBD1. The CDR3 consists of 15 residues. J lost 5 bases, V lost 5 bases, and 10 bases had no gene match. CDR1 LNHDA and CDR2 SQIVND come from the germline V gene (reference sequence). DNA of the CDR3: TGTGCCAGTAGTCCACCGGACAGGGGTCCGCACGAGCAGTACTTC. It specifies CASSPPDRGPHEQYF. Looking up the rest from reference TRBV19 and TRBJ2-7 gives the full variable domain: DGGITQSPKYLFRKEGQNVTLSCEQNLNHDAMYWYRQDPGQGLRLIYYSQIVNDFQKGDIAEGYSVSREKKESFPLTVTSAQKNPTAFYLCASSPPDRGPHEQYFGPGTRLTVT.

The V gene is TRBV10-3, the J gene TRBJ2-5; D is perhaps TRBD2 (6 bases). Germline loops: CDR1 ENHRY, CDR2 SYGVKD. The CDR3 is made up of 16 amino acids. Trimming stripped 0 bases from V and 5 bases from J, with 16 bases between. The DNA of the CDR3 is TGTGCCATCAGTGAGTCTGGGGGAGCCCGGGGGGAGACCCAGTACTTC. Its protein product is CAISESGGARGETQYF.

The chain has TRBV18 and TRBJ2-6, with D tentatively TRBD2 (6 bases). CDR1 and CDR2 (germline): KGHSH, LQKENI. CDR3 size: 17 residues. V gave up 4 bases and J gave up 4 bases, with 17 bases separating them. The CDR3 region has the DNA TGTGCCAGCTCACTGGACCTTGGAGGGGCCGGGGCCAACGTCCTGACTTTC. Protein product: CASSLDLGGAGANVLTF.

CDR3 protein: CASSLGLSWTSAQETQYF. The DNA for the CDR3 is TGTGCCAGCAGCTTAGGTCTCTCCTGGACTAGCGCGCAAGAGACCCAGTACTTC. The rearrangement links TRBV11-2 to TRBJ2-5, with 9 bases aligning to TRBD2. The CDR3 extends over 18 amino acids. Germline V gene data show CDR1 as SGHAT and CDR2 as FQNNGV. The J segment lost 2 bases and the V segment lost 1 base, leaving 11 bases of the junction unmatched.

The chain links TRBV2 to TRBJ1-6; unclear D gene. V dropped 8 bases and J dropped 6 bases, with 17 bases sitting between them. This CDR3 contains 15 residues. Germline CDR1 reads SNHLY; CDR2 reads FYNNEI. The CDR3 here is CASRGVPSGNSPLHF. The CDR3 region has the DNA TGTGCCAGCCGAGGAGTCCCGTCCGGTAATTCACCCCTCCACTTT.

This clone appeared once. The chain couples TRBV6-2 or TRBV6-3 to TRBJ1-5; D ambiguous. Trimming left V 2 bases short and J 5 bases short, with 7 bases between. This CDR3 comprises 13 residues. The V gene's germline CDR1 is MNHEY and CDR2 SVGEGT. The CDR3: CASSYGSDQPQHF. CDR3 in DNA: TGTGCCAGCAGTTACGGGTCTGATCAGCCCCAGCATTTT.

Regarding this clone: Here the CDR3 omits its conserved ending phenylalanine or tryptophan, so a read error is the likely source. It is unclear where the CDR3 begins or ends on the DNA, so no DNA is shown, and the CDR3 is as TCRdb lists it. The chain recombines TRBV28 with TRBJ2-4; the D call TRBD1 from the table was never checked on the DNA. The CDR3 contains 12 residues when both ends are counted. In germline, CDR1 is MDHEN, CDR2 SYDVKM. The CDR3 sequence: CASSAGTNRIEV.

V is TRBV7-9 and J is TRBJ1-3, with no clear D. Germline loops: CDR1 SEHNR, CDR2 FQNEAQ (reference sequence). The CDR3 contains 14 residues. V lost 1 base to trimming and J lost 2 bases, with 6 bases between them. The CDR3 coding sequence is TGTGCCAGCAGCTTAGACTCTACTGGAAACACCATATATTTT. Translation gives CASSLDSTGNTIYF.

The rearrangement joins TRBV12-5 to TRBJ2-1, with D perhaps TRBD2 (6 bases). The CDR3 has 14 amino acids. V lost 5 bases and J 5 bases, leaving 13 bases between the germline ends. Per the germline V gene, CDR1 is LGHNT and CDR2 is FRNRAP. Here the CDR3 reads CASGLDYGHNEQFF. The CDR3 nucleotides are TGTGCTAGTGGTCTGGACTACGGCCACAATGAGCAGTTCTTC.